The 18 T cell receptor beta chains given below trace back to one sample, sequenced in a study of blood T cell repertoires in COVID-19 (dated by TCRdb to about 2020). Library method: the immunoSEQ multiplex PCR assay. TCRdb's version of the immuneACCESS table is confined to in-frame rearrangements and falls short of the full clone set. An unresolved V gene accounts for under half of the shortfall where checked; the remainder is of unknown origin. Recorded for this sample are 130,000 or so clones; around 83% of them occurred a single time. The biggest ten clones account for 3% to 3.5% of the sample. Sequenced: peripheral blood. Receptor source: a woman of 80 years or more with acute or convalescent COVID-19.

The chain uses TRBV7-9 and TRBJ2-3; 11 nucleotides line up with TRBD2. Germline CDR1 is SEHNR and CDR2 is FQNEAQ (reference sequence). The CDR3 consists of 16 residues. The trim removed 5 bases at V and 1 base at J, leaving 5 bases unmatched. The CDR3 loop is CASSRTSGFRTDTQYF. CDR3 sequence (DNA): TGTGCCAGCAGCCGGACTAGCGGGTTTCGCACAGATACGCAGTATTTT.

This chain uses TRBV6-5 with TRBJ2-7, with 8 positions matching TRBD1. Looked up from germline, CDR1 is MNHEY and CDR2 is SVGAGI. The V gene end was trimmed by 7 bases and the J gene end by 2 bases; junction bases not matched to a gene: 7. This CDR3 spans 14 amino acids. The CDR3, as DNA: TGTGCCAGCAAATTTAACAGGGGGACCTACGAGCAGTACTTC. Its protein product is CASKFNRGTYEQYF.

The chain recombines TRBV27 with TRBJ2-7, with D hard to call. In germline, CDR1 is MNHEY, CDR2 SMNVEV (reference sequence). V was cut by 5 bases and J by 2 bases, with 10 bases left in between. The CDR3 is made up of 13 amino acids. The CDR3 DNA reads as TGTGCCAGCAGTGTACTGGGCCCCTACGAGCAGTACTTC. Amino acid sequence: CASSVLGPYEQYF.

V is TRBV9 and J is TRBJ2-1; 9 nucleotides match TRBD1. Germline V gives CDR1 SGDLS, CDR2 YYNGEE. Germline trimming cut 0 bases from V and 10 bases from J; bases unmatched to any gene: 5. There are 14 residues in the CDR3. Here the CDR3 reads CASSVGDRDLEQFF. DNA of the CDR3: TGTGCCAGCAGCGTAGGGGACAGGGATTTAGAGCAGTTCTTC. The variable domain in full, completed from reference TRBV9 and TRBJ2-1, reads DSGVTQTPKHLITATGQRVTLRCSPRSGDLSVYWYQQSLDQGLQFLIQYYNGEERAKGNILERFSAQQFPDLHSELNLSSLELGDSALYFCASSVGDRDLEQFFGPGTRLTVL.

J is TRBJ2-1 and V is TRBV11-2, with 9 bases that match TRBD2. The CDR3 runs 17 residues. Germline CDR1 and CDR2: SGHAT and FQNNGV. V dropped 6 bases and J dropped 6; count of bases not matched to a gene: 15. CDR3 sequence reads: CASSRNMRGGRINEQFF. The CDR3 coding sequence is TGTGCCAGCAGTCGAAACATGCGGGGGGGCCGAATCAATGAGCAGTTCTTC. Full variable domain (remainder filled in from reference TRBV11-2 and TRBJ2-1): EAGVAQSPRYKIIEKRQSVAFWCNPISGHATLYWYQQILGQGPKLLIQFQNNGVVDDSQLPKDRFSAERLKGVDSTLKIQPAKLEDSAVYLCASSRNMRGGRINEQFFGPGTRLTVL.

The V gene is TRBV12-5, the J gene TRBJ1-5, with TRBD1 matching over 7 bases. The CDR3 covers 15 residues. J gave up 2 bases and V 6 bases, and 7 bases lay outside the gene matches. Germline V CDR1 and CDR2: LGHNT, FRNRAP. The CDR3 DNA reads as TGTGCTAGTGGCCCGCCAGGGGGAGGCAATCAGCCCCAGCATTTT. This translates into CASGPPGGGNQPQHF.

The chain carries TRBV5-1 and TRBJ2-7; possible D gene TRBD2, 5 bases. The V gene lost 2 bases and the J gene lost 5 bases, with 14 bases spanning the gap. Germline V gives CDR1 SGHRS, CDR2 YFSETQ. This CDR3 comprises 14 residues. The CDR3 sequence: CASSLYPGKDEQYF. Here the CDR3 DNA reads TGCGCCAGCAGCTTATACCCGGGAAAAGACGAGCAGTACTTC.

This clone was picked up a small number of times. Here the CDR3 DNA reads TGTGCCAGCAGCTTCGGGGAATCCTACAATGAGCAGTTCTTC. Amino acid sequence: CASSFGESYNEQFF. The chain joins TRBV5-6 to TRBJ2-1; D possibly corresponds to TRBD2 (5 bases). The V gene lost 2 bases and the J gene lost 1 base, with 7 bases spanning the gap. The CDR3 is made up of 14 amino acids. Per the germline V gene, CDR1 is SGHDT and CDR2 is YYEEEE.

The V and J genes are TRBV27 and TRBJ1-5; D call uncertain. Germline V gene sequence: CDR1 MNHEY, CDR2 SMNVEV (reference sequence). The ends were cut back, 5 bases at V and 0 bases at J, with 14 bases in the middle. The CDR3 has 16 residues. The CDR3 sequence: CASSPHSSYSNQPQHF. The CDR3 DNA follows: TGTGCCAGCAGTCCCCACTCGAGCTATAGCAATCAGCCCCAGCATTTT.

The chain combines TRBV27 with TRBJ1-5, with a tentative D call TRBD1 (5 bases). V lost 0 bases, J lost 3 bases, and 9 bases lay in between. CDR1 is MNHEY, CDR2 SMNVEV, per germline (reference sequence). CDR3 size: 15 residues. This chain's CDR3 is CASSLSGQSNQPQHF. CDR3 sequence (DNA): TGTGCCAGCAGTTTATCGGGGCAGTCCAATCAGCCCCAGCATTTT.

The gene calls are TRBV3-1 (or the pseudogene TRBV3-2) and TRBJ2-2; TRBD2 is a possible D gene (5 bases). Germline CDR1 LGHDT, CDR2 YNNKEL (reference sequence). The length of the CDR3 is 15 residues. Deletions cut 6 bases from V and 4 bases from J, with 15 bases between. In nucleotides, the CDR3 is TGTGCCAGCAGGCTTCACTCGGGGAGCACCGGGGAGCTGTTTTTT. Protein product: CASRLHSGSTGELFF.

The rearrangement links TRBV19 to TRBJ1-5; D is unresolved. CDR3 length equals 15 residues. Deletions cut 5 bases from V and 2 bases from J, with 13 bases between. Germline V CDR1 and CDR2: LNHDA, SQIVND (reference sequence). The CDR3 spells CASSPVREGNQPQHF. The CDR3 DNA is TGTGCCAGTAGTCCAGTCCGGGAAGGCAATCAGCCCCAGCATTTT.

The CDR3 sequence: CASSVATGVFPLHF. CDR3 in DNA: TGTGCCAGCAGCGTAGCTACAGGAGTGTTCCCCCTCCACTTT. The J gene is TRBJ1-6, the V gene TRBV9, with a possible D match to TRBD1 (5 bases). Germline V gives CDR1 SGDLS, CDR2 YYNGEE. The length of the CDR3 is 14 residues. The V end lost 0 bases, the J end lost 13 bases, and 14 bases lay between the germline ends.

This clone appeared once. The chain employs TRBV6-5 and TRBJ1-3; the match to TRBD1 covers 8 bases. CDR3 size: 15 residues. The germline V gene has CDR1 MNHEY and CDR2 SVGAGI. V dropped 4 bases and J dropped 4; count of bases not matched to a gene: 6. In DNA, the CDR3 is TGTGCCAGCAGTTCCCTTTGGACAGGGGGAAACACCATATATTTT. It encodes CASSSLWTGGNTIYF.

The chain is built from TRBV19 and TRBJ1-5; weak D call: TRBD1 (5 bases). V was cut by 4 bases and J by 0 bases, with 13 bases left in between. Germline V gives CDR1 LNHDA, CDR2 SQIVND (reference sequence). CDR3 length: 16 amino acids. The CDR3 nucleotides are TGTGCCAGTAGTAGGATCAGGGAATATAGCAATCAGCCCCAGCATTTT. Its translation is CASSRIREYSNQPQHF.

This clone showed up just once. The genes are TRBV28 and TRBJ1-4; 10 nucleotides match TRBD1. The V gene's germline CDR1 is MDHEN and CDR2 SYDVKM. This CDR3 has 17 residues. V lost 5 bases and J lost 8; bases outside the gene matches: 14. The CDR3 region is CASSLTLRRDRGEKLFF. In DNA, the CDR3 is TGTGCCAGCAGTCTTACTCTGCGCCGGGACAGGGGCGAAAAACTGTTTTTT.

CDR3: CASRGGVSNYGYTF. CDR3 nucleotides: TGTGCCAGCAGGGGAGGGGTTTCTAACTATGGCTACACCTTC. The chain uses TRBV2 and TRBJ1-2; D is possibly TRBD1 (5 bases). V lost 6 bases, J lost 0 bases, and 11 bases lay in between. The CDR3 has 14 amino acids. The V gene's germline CDR1 is SNHLY and CDR2 FYNNEI.

This clone was found a few times. The chain employs TRBV5-1 and TRBJ1-4; D remains ambiguous. Germline CDR1 and CDR2: SGHRS and YFSETQ. The CDR3 covers 15 residues. V was clipped by 0 bases and J by 3 bases, with 9 bases between them. CDR3 protein: CASSLVGQPNEKLFF. CDR3 nucleotides: TGCGCCAGCAGCTTGGTTGGGCAGCCTAATGAAAAACTGTTTTTT.